The sequence of this TCR beta chain was determined in a study of shared clonotypes between healthy human individuals. Some clones are missing from TCRdb's copy, which holds only in-frame ones; the method was immunoSEQ multiplex PCR. The repertoire holds fewer than 1.4 million clones, with more than 75% as singletons. This CDR3 is 15 amino acids long. The germline CDR1 and CDR2 sequences are LNHNV and YYDKDF (reference sequence). The trim removed 0 bases at V and 2 bases at J, leaving 4 bases unmatched. The V and J genes are TRBV15 and TRBJ2-7; TRBD2 matches 7 bases. Sequenced input: memory CD4+ T cells from PBMCs. The sample's subset: CD45RA-negative fraction. The sequence was obtained from a young man in good health. Some clones in this sample may be carry-over from other donors' samples. The CDR3 DNA follows: TGTGCCACCAGCAGAGATCTGGCGGGGGCCTACGAGCAGTACTTC. Amino acids: CATSRDLAGAYEQYF. Full variable domain (missing parts from reference TRBV15 and TRBJ2-7): DAMVIQNPRYQVTQFGKPVTLSCSQTLNHNVMYWYQQKSSQAPKLLFHYYDKDFNNEADTPDNFQSRRPNTSFCFLDIRSPGLGDTAMYLCATSRDLAGAYEQYFGPGTRLTVT.